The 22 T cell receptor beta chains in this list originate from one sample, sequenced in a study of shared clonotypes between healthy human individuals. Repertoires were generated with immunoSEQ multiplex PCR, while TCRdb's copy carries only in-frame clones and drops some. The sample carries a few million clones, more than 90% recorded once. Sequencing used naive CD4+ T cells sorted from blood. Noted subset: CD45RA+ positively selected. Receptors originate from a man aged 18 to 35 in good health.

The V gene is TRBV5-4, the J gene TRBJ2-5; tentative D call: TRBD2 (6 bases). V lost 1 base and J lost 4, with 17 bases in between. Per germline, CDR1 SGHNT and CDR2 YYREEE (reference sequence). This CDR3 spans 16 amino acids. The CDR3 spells CASSLNRGGAPETQYF. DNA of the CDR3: TGTGCCAGCAGCTTGAACCGCGGCGGGGCCCCAGAGACCCAGTACTTC.

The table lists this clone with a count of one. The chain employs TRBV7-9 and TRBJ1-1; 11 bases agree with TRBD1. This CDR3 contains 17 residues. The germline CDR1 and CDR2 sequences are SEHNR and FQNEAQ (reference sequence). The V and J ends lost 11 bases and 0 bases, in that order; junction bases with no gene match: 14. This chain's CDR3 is CASRTGQGAFLNTEAFF. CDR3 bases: TGTGCCTCTAGGACCGGACAGGGGGCGTTTCTGAACACTGAAGCTTTCTTT.

DNA for the CDR3: TGTGCCAGCAGTGAAAAAGGAGGGGGCGTGACCTCCTACGAGCAGTACTTC. It translates to CASSEKGGGVTSYEQYF. V gene TRBV6-1 combines with J gene TRBJ2-7, with D possibly being TRBD1 (7 bases). V was shortened by 2 bases and J by 0 bases, with 17 bases between the two germline ends. Germline V gene lookup returns CDR1 MNHNS and CDR2 SASEGT. This CDR3 spans 17 amino acids.

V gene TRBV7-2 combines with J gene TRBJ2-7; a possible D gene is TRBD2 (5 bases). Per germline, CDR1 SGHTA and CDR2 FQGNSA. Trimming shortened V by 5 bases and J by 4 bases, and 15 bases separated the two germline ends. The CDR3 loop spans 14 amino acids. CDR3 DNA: TGTGCCAGCAGCCCAAGCGGAGGTATTTACGAGCAGTACTTC. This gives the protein CASSPSGGIYEQYF.

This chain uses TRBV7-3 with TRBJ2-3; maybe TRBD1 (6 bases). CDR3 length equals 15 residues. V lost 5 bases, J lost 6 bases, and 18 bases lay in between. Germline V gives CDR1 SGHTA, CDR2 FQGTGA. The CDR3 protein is CASSPETNRGDTQYF. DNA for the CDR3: TGTGCCAGCAGCCCCGAGACGAATAGGGGGGATACGCAGTATTTT.

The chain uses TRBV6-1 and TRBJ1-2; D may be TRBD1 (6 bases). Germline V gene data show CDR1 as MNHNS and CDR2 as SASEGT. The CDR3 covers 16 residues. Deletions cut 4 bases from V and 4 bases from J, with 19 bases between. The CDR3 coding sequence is TGTGCCAGCAGTGCATCCACAGGGACCTACTTCTATGGCTACACCTTC. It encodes CASSASTGTYFYGYTF.

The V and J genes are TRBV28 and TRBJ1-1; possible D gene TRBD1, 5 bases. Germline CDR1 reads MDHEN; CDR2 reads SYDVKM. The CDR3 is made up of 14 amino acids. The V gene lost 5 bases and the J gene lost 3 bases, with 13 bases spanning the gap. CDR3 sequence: CASSLGVSYTEAFF. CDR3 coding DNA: TGTGCCAGCAGTCTGGGGGTCTCGTACACTGAAGCTTTCTTT.

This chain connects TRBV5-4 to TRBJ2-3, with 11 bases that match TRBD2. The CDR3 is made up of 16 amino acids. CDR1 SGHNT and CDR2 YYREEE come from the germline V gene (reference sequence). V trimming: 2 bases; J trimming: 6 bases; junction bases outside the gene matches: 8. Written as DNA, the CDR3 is TGTGCCAGCAGCTTCGATAGCGGGAGGGCCGGGGATACGCAGTATTTT. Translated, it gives CASSFDSGRAGDTQYF.

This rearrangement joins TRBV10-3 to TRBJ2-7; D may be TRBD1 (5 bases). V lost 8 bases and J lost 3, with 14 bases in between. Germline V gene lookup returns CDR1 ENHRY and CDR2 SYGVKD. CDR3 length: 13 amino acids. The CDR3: CAILQGLDYEQYF. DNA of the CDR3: TGTGCCATCTTGCAGGGCTTGGACTACGAGCAGTACTTC.

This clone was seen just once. The CDR3 loop reads CASSQVLAGGLDTQYF. In DNA, the CDR3 is TGCGCCAGCAGCCAAGTCCTAGCGGGGGGCTTAGATACGCAGTATTTT. The V call is TRBV4-3, the J call TRBJ2-3, with 11 bases aligning to TRBD2. This CDR3 region has 16 residues. After removal of 1 base from V and 5 bases from J, the junction contained 5 bases not matched to a gene. From germline, CDR1 is LGHNA and CDR2 YSLEER.

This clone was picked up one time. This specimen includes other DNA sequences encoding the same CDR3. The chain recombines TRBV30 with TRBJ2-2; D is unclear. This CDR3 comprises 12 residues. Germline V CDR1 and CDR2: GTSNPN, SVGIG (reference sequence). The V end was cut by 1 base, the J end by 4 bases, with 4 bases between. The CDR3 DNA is TGTGCCTGGAGTGCAAGCACCGGGGAGCTGTTTTTT. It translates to CAWSASTGELFF.

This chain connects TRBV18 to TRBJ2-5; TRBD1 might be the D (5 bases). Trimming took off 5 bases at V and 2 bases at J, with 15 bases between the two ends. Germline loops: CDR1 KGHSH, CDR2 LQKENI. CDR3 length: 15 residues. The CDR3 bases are TGTGCCAGCTCAAAAATTCGGACACATCAAGAGACCCAGTACTTC. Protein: CASSKIRTHQETQYF. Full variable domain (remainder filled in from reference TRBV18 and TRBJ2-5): NAGVMQNPRHLVRRRGQEARLRCSPMKGHSHVYWYRQLPEEGLKFMVYLQKENIIDESGMPKERFSAEFPKEGPSILRIQQVVRGDSAAYFCASSKIRTHQETQYFGPGTRLLVL.

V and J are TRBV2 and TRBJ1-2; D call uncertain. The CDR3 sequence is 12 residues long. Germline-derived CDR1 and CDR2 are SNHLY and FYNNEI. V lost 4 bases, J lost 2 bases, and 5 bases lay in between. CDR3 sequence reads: CASSASNYGYTF. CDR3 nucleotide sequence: TGTGCCAGCAGTGCATCAAACTATGGCTACACCTTC.

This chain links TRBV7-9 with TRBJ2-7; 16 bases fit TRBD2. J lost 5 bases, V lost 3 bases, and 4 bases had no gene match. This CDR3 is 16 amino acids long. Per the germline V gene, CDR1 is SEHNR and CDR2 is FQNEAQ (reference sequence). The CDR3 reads CASSLGLAGGFHEQYF. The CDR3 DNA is TGTGCCAGCAGCTTGGGACTAGCGGGAGGGTTCCACGAGCAGTACTTC.

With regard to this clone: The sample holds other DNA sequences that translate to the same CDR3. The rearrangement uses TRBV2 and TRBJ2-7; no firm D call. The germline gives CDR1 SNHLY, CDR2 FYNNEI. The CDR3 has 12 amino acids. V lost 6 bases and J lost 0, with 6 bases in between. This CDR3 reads CASRVSSYEQYF. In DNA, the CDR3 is TGTGCCAGCAGGGTGAGCTCCTACGAGCAGTACTTC. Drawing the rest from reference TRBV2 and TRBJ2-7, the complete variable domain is EPEVTQTPSHQVTQMGQEVILRCVPISNHLYFYWYRQILGQKVEFLVSFYNNEISEKSEIFDDQFSVERPDGSNFTLKIRSTKLEDSAMYFCASRVSSYEQYFGPGTRLTVT.

The CDR3 reads CASSLRDRNEKLFF. The CDR3 DNA is TGTGCCAGTAGTCTCCGGGACAGGAATGAAAAACTGTTTTTT. The chain carries TRBV19 and TRBJ1-4; 8 bases align to TRBD1. With 5 bases clipped from V and 5 bases from J, the junction kept 4 bases outside the gene matches. Germline CDR1 and CDR2: LNHDA and SQIVND (reference sequence). The CDR3 extends over 14 amino acids.

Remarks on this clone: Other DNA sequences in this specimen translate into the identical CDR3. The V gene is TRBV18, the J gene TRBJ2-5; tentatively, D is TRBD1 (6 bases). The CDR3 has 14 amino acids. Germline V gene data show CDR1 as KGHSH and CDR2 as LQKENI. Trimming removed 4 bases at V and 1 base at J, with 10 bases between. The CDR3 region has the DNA TGTGCCAGCTCACTAGGGACACTCCAAGAGACCCAGTACTTC. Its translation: CASSLGTLQETQYF.

CDR3: CASKTAATVQETQYF. The CDR3 coding sequence is TGCGCCAGCAAGACGGCAGCGACTGTCCAAGAGACCCAGTACTTC. The rearrangement links TRBV5-1 to TRBJ2-5; D gene uncertain. Germline V gene lookup returns CDR1 SGHRS and CDR2 YFSETQ. This CDR3 is built from 15 residues. Trimming cost V 6 bases and J 1 base, with 16 bases left between them. Based on the CDR3 plus reference TRBV5-1 and TRBJ2-5, the full variable domain is KAGVTQTPRYLIKTRGQQVTLSCSPISGHRSVSWYQQTPGQGLQFLFEYFSETQRNKGNFPGRFSGRQFSNSRSEMNVSTLELGDSALYLCASKTAATVQETQYFGPGTRLLVL.

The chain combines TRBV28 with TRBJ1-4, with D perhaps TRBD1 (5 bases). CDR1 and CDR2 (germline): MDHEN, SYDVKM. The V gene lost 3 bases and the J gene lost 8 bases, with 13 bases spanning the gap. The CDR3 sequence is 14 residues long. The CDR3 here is CASSLLGRDEKLFF. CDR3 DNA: TGTGCCAGCAGTTTGTTAGGCAGGGACGAAAAACTGTTTTTT.

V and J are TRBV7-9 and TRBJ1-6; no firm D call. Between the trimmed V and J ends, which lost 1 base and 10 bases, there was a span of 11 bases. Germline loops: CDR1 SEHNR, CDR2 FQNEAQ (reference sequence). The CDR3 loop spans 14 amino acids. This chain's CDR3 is CASSLDTNGSPLHF. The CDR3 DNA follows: TGTGCCAGCAGCTTAGATACGAATGGATCACCCCTCCACTTT.

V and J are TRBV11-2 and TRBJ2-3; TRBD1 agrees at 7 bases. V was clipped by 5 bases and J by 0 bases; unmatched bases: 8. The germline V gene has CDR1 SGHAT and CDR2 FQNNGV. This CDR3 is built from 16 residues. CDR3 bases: TGTGCCAGCAGCCCGCAGGGGGTGACTAGCACAGATACGCAGTATTTT. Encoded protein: CASSPQGVTSTDTQYF.

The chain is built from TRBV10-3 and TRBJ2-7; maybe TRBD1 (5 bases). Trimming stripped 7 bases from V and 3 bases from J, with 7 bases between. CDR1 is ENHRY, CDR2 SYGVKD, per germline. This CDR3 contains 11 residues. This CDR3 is CAITGHYEQYF. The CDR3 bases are TGTGCCATCACCGGACACTACGAGCAGTACTTC.